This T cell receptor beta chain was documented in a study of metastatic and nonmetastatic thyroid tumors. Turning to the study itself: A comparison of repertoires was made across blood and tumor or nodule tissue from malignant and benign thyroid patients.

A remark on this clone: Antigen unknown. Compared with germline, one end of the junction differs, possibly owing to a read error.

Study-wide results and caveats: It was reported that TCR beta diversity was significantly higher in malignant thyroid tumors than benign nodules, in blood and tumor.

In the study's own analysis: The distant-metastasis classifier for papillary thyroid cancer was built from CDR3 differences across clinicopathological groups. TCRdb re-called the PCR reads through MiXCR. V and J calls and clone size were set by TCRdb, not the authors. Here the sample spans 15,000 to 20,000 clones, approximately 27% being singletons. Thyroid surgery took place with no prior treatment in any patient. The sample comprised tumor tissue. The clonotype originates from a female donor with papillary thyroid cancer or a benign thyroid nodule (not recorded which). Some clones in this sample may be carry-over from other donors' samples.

The CDR3 DNA reads TGTGCCAACAGCTTGAACCGCCCGAAGTTCGGGGGGCTGTTTTTT. Translated: CANSLNRPKFGGLFF. The genes are TRBV5-4 and TRBJ2-2, with D possibly matching TRBD2 (6 bases). Germline CDR1 SGHNT, CDR2 YYREEE (reference sequence). This CDR3 spans 15 amino acids.